The 3 T cell receptor beta chains presented below share a single source sample, sequenced in a study of early T cells in non-severe SARS-CoV-2 infection. TCRdb re-analysed the 5' RACE reads in MiXCR, keeping a single row per CDR3 protein. The sample carries approximately 80,000 distinct CDR3 sequences, about 11% recorded once. The specimen comprised whole blood, sampled at baseline. These receptors all come from an adult who was a healthcare worker with PCR-confirmed SARS-CoV-2 infection or an uninfected control (not recorded which).

The chain combines TRBV28 with TRBJ2-1; D uncertain. The germline CDR1 and CDR2 sequences are MDHEN and SYDVKM. The CDR3 consists of 12 residues. With 5 bases removed from V and 8 bases from J, the gap between germline ends came to 10 bases. The CDR3 is CASSDTRDEQFF. CDR3 in DNA: TGTGCCAGCAGTGATACCCGGGATGAGCAGTTCTTC.

V and J are TRBV28 and TRBJ2-7; D might be TRBD1 (6 bases). The germline gives CDR1 MDHEN, CDR2 SYDVKM. With 6 bases removed from V and 1 base from J, the gap between germline ends came to 16 bases. The CDR3 contains 15 residues. The CDR3 loop reads CASSPRGRGSYEQYF. The CDR3 bases are TGTGCCAGCAGCCCAAGGGGCAGGGGATCCTACGAGCAGTACTTC.

The V gene is TRBV20-1, the J gene TRBJ1-2; 7 nucleotides match TRBD1. This CDR3 has 13 amino acids. The V gene end was trimmed by 5 bases and the J gene end by 6 bases; junction bases not matched to a gene: 9. Germline V gene data show CDR1 as DFQATT and CDR2 as SNEGSKA (reference sequence). CDR3 residues: CSADATGVDGYTF. The CDR3 coding sequence is TGCAGTGCTGACGCAACAGGGGTTGATGGCTACACCTTC.